Following are 5 T cell receptor beta chains from one sample sequenced in a study of T cell changes during pregnancy in multiple sclerosis. Repertoires were generated with immunoSEQ multiplex PCR, while TCRdb's copy carries only in-frame clones and drops some. The sample yields 100,000 or so clones, around 94% seen once. Sequencing was performed on peripheral blood, taken in the second trimester of pregnancy. The receptors were sampled from a female donor with multiple sclerosis, enrolled in a pregnancy study.

The V call is TRBV4-2, the J call TRBJ2-1, with D possibly being TRBD2 (5 bases). This CDR3 has 13 residues. Trimming left V 4 bases short and J 6 bases short, with 10 bases between. Germline CDR1 LGHNA, CDR2 YNFKEQ. This CDR3 is CASSLRGLNEQFF. The CDR3 bases are TGTGCCAGCAGCCTCCGCGGACTCAATGAGCAGTTCTTC.

The chain recombines TRBV6-5 with TRBJ2-7, with D perhaps matching TRBD1 (6 bases). The germline gives CDR1 MNHEY, CDR2 SVGAGI. Trimming took off 10 bases at V and 5 bases at J, with 12 bases between the two ends. The CDR3 extends over 11 amino acids. CDR3: CATTGFHEQYF. The CDR3 DNA reads as TGTGCCACCACAGGGTTTCACGAGCAGTACTTC.

The V call is TRBV5-1, the J call TRBJ1-1; unclear D gene. The CDR3 is 14 amino acids. Trimming removed 4 bases at V and 0 bases at J, with 10 bases between. CDR1 is SGHRS and CDR2 is YFSETQ in the germline V gene. The CDR3 spells CASSDSSLNTEAFF. The CDR3 DNA reads TGCGCCAGCAGCGACTCAAGCCTGAACACTGAAGCTTTCTTT. Complete variable domain (other parts from reference TRBV5-1 and TRBJ1-1): KAGVTQTPRYLIKTRGQQVTLSCSPISGHRSVSWYQQTPGQGLQFLFEYFSETQRNKGNFPGRFSGRQFSNSRSEMNVSTLELGDSALYLCASSDSSLNTEAFFGQGTRLTVV.

J is TRBJ2-2 and V is TRBV7-2; D may be TRBD2 (6 bases). Trimming shortened V by 2 bases and J by 7 bases, and 14 bases separated the two germline ends. The CDR3 consists of 15 residues. CDR1 SGHTA and CDR2 FQGNSA come from the germline V gene. The CDR3 DNA reads as TGTGCCAGCAGCTTAAGAGCGGGTGAGGGCGGGGAGCTGTTTTTT. This encodes CASSLRAGEGGELFF.

The chain is built from TRBV7-2 and TRBJ1-1, with 8 bases that match TRBD1. The CDR3 is made up of 16 amino acids. V dropped 5 bases and J dropped 4; count of bases not matched to a gene: 12. Germline CDR1 SGHTA, CDR2 FQGNSA. CDR3 loop: CASSRFGQGSVTEAFF. In DNA form, the CDR3 reads TGTGCCAGCAGCCGATTTGGACAGGGCTCAGTCACTGAAGCTTTCTTT.